The 9 T cell receptor beta chains listed next were all sequenced from one sample in a study of vaccination effects on CD4 cells after COVID-19. Their target antigens are unknown. Sequencing was preceded by expansion of antigen-specific CD4+ T cells with viral peptide pools in the ViraFEST assay. Investigators separated out CD4+ T cells once about 10 days of culture had passed. Each person got two doses of an mRNA SARS-CoV-2 vaccine, BNT162b2 or mRNA-1273. Sequencing was performed with immunoSEQ multiplex PCR; in TCRdb, only in-frame clones are kept and a portion is missing. The sample contains 65,000 to 75,000 clones, 70% to 75% of which appear only once. The sequencing used CD4+ T cells from PBMCs cultured with HCoV-229E spike peptides, collected after COVID-19 vaccination. Receptor source: a human donor who received a COVID-19 vaccine.

This clone was seen only a few times. The rearrangement uses TRBV5-1 and TRBJ2-3; 8 bases are a match to TRBD2. V shed 2 bases and J 3 bases; nucleotides not matched to a gene: 2. The germline gives CDR1 SGHRS, CDR2 YFSETQ. CDR3 size: 14 residues. The CDR3 loop is CASSFSGGTDTQYF. The CDR3 bases are TGCGCCAGCAGCTTTTCGGGGGGGACAGATACGCAGTATTTT.

In DNA, the CDR3 is TGTGCCAGCACCCGGGACAGTAGCACAGATACGCAGTATTTT. Encoded protein: CASTRDSSTDTQYF. This sequence joins TRBV7-2 and TRBJ2-3, with TRBD1 matching 7 bases. CDR3 length: 14 residues. Germline CDR1 is SGHTA and CDR2 is FQGNSA. J gave up 0 bases and V 7 bases, and 4 bases lay outside the gene matches. The full variable domain, rest sourced from reference TRBV7-2 and TRBJ2-3, is GAGVSQSPSNKVTEKGKDVELRCDPISGHTALYWYRQSLGQGLEFLIYFQGNSAPDKSGLPSDRFSAERTGGSVSTLTIQRTQQEDSAVYLCASTRDSSTDTQYFGPGTRLTVL.

The CDR3 nucleotides read TGTGCCTGGGGGGACTTTTATGAAAAACTGTTTTTT. It translates to CAWGDFYEKLFF. The rearrangement links TRBV30 to TRBJ1-4; perhaps TRBD1 as D (5 bases). V gave up 5 bases and J gave up 6 bases, with 10 bases separating them. The germline V gene has CDR1 GTSNPN and CDR2 SVGIG (reference sequence). The CDR3 runs 12 residues.

This clone was counted once. This rearrangement joins TRBV6-1 to TRBJ1-1; D not resolved. V was pared by 1 base and J by 1 base, with 4 bases between. CDR3 length equals 13 residues. Germline V CDR1 and CDR2: MNHNS, SASEGT. The CDR3 bases are TGTGCCAGCAGTGAAGGAGCGAACACTGAAGCTTTCTTT. This codes for CASSEGANTEAFF.

This clone was recorded only once. The chain is built from TRBV6-4 and TRBJ1-1; D is unresolved. Trimming cost V 0 bases and J 5 bases, with 7 bases left between them. This CDR3 contains 13 residues. CDR1 and CDR2 (germline): MRHNA, SNTAGT. The CDR3 nucleotides read TGTGCCAGCAGTGACTCGACCTTGACTGAAGCTTTCTTT. Amino acids: CASSDSTLTEAFF.

The rearrangement uses TRBV7-6 and TRBJ2-5; the D gene is possibly TRBD1 (6 bases). Germline V gene lookup returns CDR1 SGHVS and CDR2 FNYEAQ. The CDR3 is 14 residues long. Trimming stripped 5 bases from V and 2 bases from J, with 12 bases between. This CDR3 reads CASSQGQPQETQYF. The CDR3 DNA is TGTGCCAGCAGCCAAGGACAGCCACAAGAGACCCAGTACTTC.

This clone was counted only a few times. The V and J genes are TRBV6-5 and TRBJ1-6; 8 bases line up with TRBD1. V shed 10 bases, J shed 8 bases, and the junction held 7 bases outside the gene matches. Germline assignment: CDR1 MNHEY and CDR2 SVGAGI. The CDR3 loop spans 13 amino acids. CDR3 loop: CATRQGMDSPLHF. The CDR3 DNA reads TGTGCCACCCGACAGGGGATGGATTCACCCCTCCACTTT.

The rearrangement joins TRBV29-1 to TRBJ2-5, with D possibly matching TRBD1 (5 bases). Trimming took off 7 bases at V and 4 bases at J, with 13 bases between the two ends. Germline V gene data show CDR1 as SQVTM and CDR2 as ANQGSEA. The CDR3 has 12 amino acids. CDR3 sequence: CSGGRGGETQYF. The CDR3 DNA reads TGCAGCGGGGGCCGCGGCGGAGAGACCCAGTACTTC.

The chain uses TRBV24-1 and TRBJ2-1; 8 positions match TRBD1. Trimming took 0 bases from V and 5 from J; bases not matched to a gene: 5. The germline CDR1 and CDR2 sequences are KGHDR and SFDVKD. This CDR3 region has 16 residues. Here the CDR3 DNA reads TGTGCCACCAGTGATTTGGGACAGGGACGCCACAATGAGCAGTTCTTC. As protein: CATSDLGQGRHNEQFF.